One sample yielded the 31 T cell receptor beta chains listed below, sequenced in a study of T cell changes during pregnancy in multiple sclerosis (dated by TCRdb to the late 2010s). The library was built by means of the immunoSEQ multiplex PCR assay. This is the immuneACCESS table as TCRdb keeps it, with only in-frame sequences that have V and J called. A part of the clones is gone; compared with another copy, unresolved V genes explain less than half, and the rest is unexplained. The sample records over 50,000 clones, about 90% of which are singletons. 0.7% to 0.9% of the sample rests with the top ten. This specimen was peripheral blood, taken in the first trimester of pregnancy. These receptor sequences come from a female donor in good health, enrolled as a control in a pregnancy study.

This chain uses TRBV14 with TRBJ2-5; D is perhaps TRBD2 (6 bases). Trimming pared 2 bases from V and 5 bases from J, leaving 21 bases between. The CDR3 covers 17 residues. The germline V gene has CDR1 SGHDN and CDR2 FVKESK. This CDR3 reads CASSQIAGRPGGETQYF. The CDR3 DNA reads TGTGCCAGCAGCCAAATTGCGGGACGTCCGGGTGGGGAGACCCAGTACTTC.

Of note for this clone: Germline and junction disagree at one end, which may indicate a read error. V usage is TRBV7-7 and J usage is TRBJ2-3; TRBD2 matches at 12 bases. This CDR3 spans 14 amino acids. Germline V gene data show CDR1 as SSHAT and CDR2 as FNYEAQ (reference sequence). CDR3 in DNA: TGTGCTAGCAGCTCACTAGCGGGGGGAGATACGCAGTATTTT. Translation: CASSSLAGGDTQYF.

The chain is built from TRBV25-1 and TRBJ1-3, with 8 bases aligning to TRBD1. After removal of 4 bases from V and 2 bases from J, the junction contained 7 bases not matched to a gene. CDR3 size: 16 residues. Germline V lookup: CDR1 MGHDK, CDR2 SYGVNS. As DNA, the CDR3 is TGTGCCAGCAGTGGACATCACAGGGGGACTGGAAACACCATATATTTT. Encoded protein: CASSGHHRGTGNTIYF.

In its sample, this clone was seen once. The chain has TRBV25-1 and TRBJ2-7; 12 bases match TRBD1. Germline V gene sequence: CDR1 MGHDK, CDR2 SYGVNS. The CDR3 loop spans 14 amino acids. Trimming at V came to 7 bases and at J to 1 base, leaving 2 bases not matched to a gene. CDR3 nucleotide sequence: TGTGCCAGCAAGGGACAGGGGGCATCCTACGAGCAGTACTTC. Its translation: CASKGQGASYEQYF.

CDR3 nucleotide sequence: TGTGCCAGCAGTTACGCGGGTAGGAGGAGCTATGGCTACACCTTC. Its protein is CASSYAGRRSYGYTF. The chain is built from TRBV6-5 and TRBJ1-2, with D unclear. The CDR3 sequence is 15 residues long. Trimming left V 2 bases short and J 4 bases short, with 14 bases between. The germline CDR1 and CDR2 sequences are MNHEY and SVGAGI.

This clone was seen once. The J gene is TRBJ2-1, the V gene TRBV9; TRBD1 matches 9 bases. The length of the CDR3 is 17 residues. V shed 0 bases, J shed 3 bases, and the junction held 7 bases outside the gene matches. The germline CDR1 and CDR2 sequences are SGDLS and YYNGEE. In nucleotides, the CDR3 is TGTGCCAGCAGCGTAGCCCCGGGACAGGGCAACTACAATGAGCAGTTCTTC. This gives the protein CASSVAPGQGNYNEQFF.

The chain uses TRBV19 and TRBJ1-1; 7 bases map to TRBD1. The CDR3 is 15 residues long. Germline values: CDR1 LNHDA, CDR2 SQIVND (reference sequence). V shed 8 bases, J shed 2 bases, and the junction held 11 bases outside the gene matches. The CDR3 loop reads CASFLSGTANTEAFF. The CDR3 nucleotides read TGTGCCAGTTTCCTCTCCGGGACAGCTAACACTGAAGCTTTCTTT.

The V call is TRBV5-4, the J call TRBJ2-1, with TRBD2 as a possible D gene (7 bases). CDR1 and CDR2 (germline): SGHNT, YYREEE (reference sequence). Between the trimmed V and J ends, which lost 4 bases and 8 bases, there was a span of 19 bases. This CDR3 comprises 15 residues. This CDR3 is CASSPGGGGVDEQFF. The CDR3, as DNA: TGTGCCAGCAGCCCGGGGGGCGGGGGCGTCGATGAGCAGTTCTTC.

The chain employs TRBV4-1 and TRBJ1-2; no clear D. The V gene lost 0 bases and the J gene lost 6 bases, with 8 bases spanning the gap. This CDR3 is built from 13 residues. CDR1 and CDR2 from the germline V gene are MGHRA and YSYEKL. The CDR3 region has the DNA TGCGCCAGCAGCCAAGATATTCAGAATGGCTACACCTTC. Protein: CASSQDIQNGYTF.

The chain combines TRBV29-1 with TRBJ2-1; maybe TRBD2 (5 bases). This CDR3 has 10 residues. Per germline, CDR1 SQVTM and CDR2 ANQGSEA. V gave up 7 bases and J gave up 5 bases, with 6 bases separating them. CDR3 sequence: CSGGDNEQFF. The CDR3, as DNA: TGCAGCGGGGGAGACAATGAGCAGTTCTTC.

J is TRBJ2-7 and V is TRBV7-9, with 8 bases matching TRBD1. CDR3 length: 16 amino acids. The V segment lost 5 bases and the J segment 5 bases; nucleotides outside the gene matches: 14. Per the germline V gene, CDR1 is SEHNR and CDR2 is FQNEAQ (reference sequence). Here the CDR3 reads CASSPGGGRGLDEQYF. CDR3 DNA: TGTGCCAGCAGCCCAGGAGGTGGCAGGGGGCTGGACGAGCAGTACTTC.

The chain combines TRBV11-2 with TRBJ1-3, with 9 bases aligning to TRBD1. Germline values: CDR1 SGHAT, CDR2 FQNNGV. The CDR3 runs to 16 residues. The V segment lost 5 bases and the J segment 6 bases; nucleotides outside the gene matches: 11. The CDR3 DNA is TGTGCCAGCAGCCCTGATAAGTACAGGGGGCTAAACACCATATATTTT. Translation gives CASSPDKYRGLNTIYF.

The chain uses TRBV6-6 and TRBJ1-4, with 9 bases matching TRBD1. V dropped 6 bases and J dropped 4; count of bases not matched to a gene: 3. This CDR3 is 14 amino acids long. Germline V CDR1 and CDR2: MNHNY, SVGAGI (reference sequence). This CDR3 reads CASSRTGDNEKLFF. CDR3 nucleotides: TGTGCCAGCAGCCGGACAGGGGATAATGAAAAACTGTTTTTT.

The chain joins TRBV7-6 to TRBJ2-2; weak D call: TRBD2 (5 bases). Looked up from germline, CDR1 is SGHVS and CDR2 is FNYEAQ. Trimming shortened V by 5 bases and J by 5 bases, and 12 bases separated the two germline ends. The CDR3 runs 14 residues. The CDR3 is CASSLGSATGELFF. In nucleotides, the CDR3 is TGTGCCAGCAGCCTGGGGAGCGCAACCGGGGAGCTGTTTTTT.

This rearrangement joins TRBV7-6 to TRBJ1-1, with 7 bases identical to TRBD1. CDR1 is SGHVS, CDR2 FNYEAQ, per germline. With V trimmed by 5 bases and J by 2 bases, 11 bases remained unmatched. CDR3 length equals 16 residues. Here the CDR3 DNA reads TGTGCCAGCAGCGGGGGACAGCACGACGGAAACACTGAAGCTTTCTTT. Its translation: CASSGGQHDGNTEAFF.

The CDR3 coding sequence is TGCGCCAGCAGCCTCCTAGTGGACAGGGAAAACGAGCAGTACTTC. Protein product: CASSLLVDRENEQYF. The chain joins TRBV5-1 to TRBJ2-7; TRBD1 aligns across 8 bases. V dropped 4 bases and J dropped 5; count of bases not matched to a gene: 11. The CDR3 sequence is 15 residues long. CDR1 SGHRS and CDR2 YFSETQ come from the germline V gene.

The chain couples TRBV27 to TRBJ1-2, with TRBD1 as a possible D gene (6 bases). Germline values: CDR1 MNHEY, CDR2 SMNVEV (reference sequence). CDR3 length equals 15 residues. V lost 6 bases to trimming and J lost 0 bases, with 14 bases between them. The CDR3 region is CASRVPQGANYGYTF. The CDR3 DNA reads TGTGCCAGCAGAGTACCACAGGGAGCTAACTATGGCTACACCTTC.

Only a few counts were recorded for this clone. The rearrangement uses TRBV7-9 and TRBJ1-1; no firm D call. This CDR3 has 13 amino acids. The ends were cut back, 5 bases at V and 0 bases at J, with 7 bases in the middle. CDR1 and CDR2 from the germline V gene are SEHNR and FQNEAQ (reference sequence). The CDR3 sequence is CASSQNMNTEAFF. DNA of the CDR3: TGTGCCAGCAGCCAAAACATGAACACTGAAGCTTTCTTT.

This chain joins TRBV30 and TRBJ2-2, with D possibly TRBD1 on 6 matching bases. The CDR3 has 14 amino acids. The germline V and J ends were trimmed by 0 bases and 5 bases, with 10 bases remaining between them. Per the germline V gene, CDR1 is GTSNPN and CDR2 is SVGIG (reference sequence). The CDR3 DNA follows: TGTGCCTGGAGTGTACAACAGGGAACCGGGGAGCTGTTTTTT. Encoded protein: CAWSVQQGTGELFF.

The rearrangement uses TRBV15 and TRBJ2-7; TRBD1 matches at 9 bases. The germline CDR1 and CDR2 sequences are LNHNV and YYDKDF (reference sequence). This CDR3 contains 15 residues. The J segment lost 2 bases and the V segment lost 7 bases, leaving 9 bases of the junction unmatched. CDR3 coding DNA: TGTGCCACCACGGAAGGGACAGGGCTTCCCTACGAGCAGTACTTC. Amino acid sequence: CATTEGTGLPYEQYF.

For the CDR3, the DNA is TGTGCCTGGACGGGACAGGGCGTTTTAGCTTTCTTT. Residues: CAWTGQGVLAFF. The rearrangement uses TRBV30 and TRBJ1-1; TRBD1 agrees at 9 bases. Trimming at V came to 4 bases and at J to 10 bases, leaving 7 bases not matched to a gene. The CDR3 runs to 12 residues. The germline gives CDR1 GTSNPN, CDR2 SVGIG (reference sequence).

The V and J genes are TRBV30 and TRBJ1-2; D gene ambiguous. The length of the CDR3 is 13 residues. Between the trimmed V and J ends, which lost 3 bases and 1 base, there was a span of 9 bases. The germline V gene has CDR1 GTSNPN and CDR2 SVGIG (reference sequence). The chain's CDR3 is CAWSAGGNYGYTF. The CDR3 nucleotides are TGTGCCTGGAGCGCGGGCGGTAACTATGGCTACACCTTC. Together with reference TRBV30 and TRBJ1-2, the CDR3 gives the full variable domain: SQTIHQWPATLVQPVGSPLSLECTVEGTSNPNLYWYRQAAGRGLQLLFYSVGIGQISSEVPQNLSASRPQDRQFILSSKKLLLSDSGFYLCAWSAGGNYGYTFGSGTRLTVV.

V usage is TRBV11-3 and J usage is TRBJ2-7; 9 bases line up with TRBD2. Trimming at V came to 3 bases and at J to 2 bases, leaving 5 bases not matched to a gene. Germline V gives CDR1 SGHNT, CDR2 YENEEA. The CDR3 contains 15 residues. The CDR3 DNA is TGTGCCAGCAGCTTGGCTAGCGGGGAGACCTACGAGCAGTACTTC. Amino acid sequence: CASSLASGETYEQYF.

The rearrangement uses TRBV5-1 and TRBJ1-2; 8 bases agree with TRBD1. J was trimmed by 7 bases and V by 7 bases; bases with no gene match: 12. CDR3 size: 14 residues. Germline CDR1 reads SGHRS; CDR2 reads YFSETQ. The CDR3 DNA is TGCGCCAGCTCACTGGGACAGGTTAGCGGTGGCTACACCTTC. Translated: CASSLGQVSGGYTF.

V gene TRBV7-8 combines with J gene TRBJ2-7; 12 positions match TRBD2. V shed 1 base, J shed 2 bases, and the junction held 12 bases outside the gene matches. This CDR3 has 19 amino acids. From germline, CDR1 is SGHVS and CDR2 FQNEAQ. CDR3 loop: CASSLGLAGATSFPYEQYF. The CDR3 DNA follows: TGTGCCAGCAGCTTAGGACTAGCGGGGGCGACATCCTTTCCCTACGAGCAGTACTTC.

This rearrangement joins TRBV19 to TRBJ1-1; perhaps TRBD1 as D (5 bases). CDR3 size: 15 residues. From germline, CDR1 is LNHDA and CDR2 SQIVND (reference sequence). V lost 8 bases, J lost 0 bases, and 16 bases lay in between. The CDR3 reads CASFSGGSLNTEAFF. The DNA of the CDR3 is TGTGCCAGTTTTTCCGGGGGGAGCCTGAACACTGAAGCTTTCTTT. The full variable domain, completed using reference TRBV19 and TRBJ1-1, is DGGITQSPKYLFRKEGQNVTLSCEQNLNHDAMYWYRQDPGQGLRLIYYSQIVNDFQKGDIAEGYSVSREKKESFPLTVTSAQKNPTAFYLCASFSGGSLNTEAFFGQGTRLTVV.

This clone was detected a few times. This chain connects TRBV30 to TRBJ1-2; D possibly corresponds to TRBD1 (6 bases). CDR3 length equals 13 residues. The V end lost 4 bases, the J end lost 4 bases, and 13 bases lay between the germline ends. CDR1 is GTSNPN, CDR2 SVGIG, per germline (reference sequence). The CDR3 sequence: CAWTGAPRYGYTF. Written as DNA, the CDR3 is TGTGCCTGGACAGGGGCGCCCCGCTATGGCTACACCTTC.

The CDR3 loop reads CASSQGQGVNQPQHF. As DNA, the CDR3 is TGCGCCAGCAGCCAAGGACAGGGAGTTAATCAGCCCCAGCATTTT. V is TRBV4-3 and J is TRBJ1-5, with 7 nucleotides matching TRBD1. CDR3 length: 15 amino acids. Germline-derived CDR1 and CDR2 are LGHNA and YSLEER. Trimming removed 1 base from V and 4 bases from J; junction bases left unmatched: 4.

The genes are TRBV4-3 and TRBJ2-1; D gene unclear. CDR3 length equals 14 residues. Germline-derived CDR1 and CDR2 are LGHNA and YSLEER. V was trimmed by 0 bases and J by 4 bases, leaving 7 bases between them. CDR3 in amino acids: CASSQDRRYNEQFF. The CDR3 region has the DNA TGCGCCAGCAGCCAAGATCGGCGGTACAATGAGCAGTTCTTC.

This clone was counted a single time. The rearrangement links TRBV5-1 to TRBJ2-7, with 7 bases matching TRBD1. The V gene end was trimmed by 5 bases and the J gene end by 1 base; junction bases not matched to a gene: 6. The CDR3 totals 14 residues. Germline-derived CDR1 and CDR2 are SGHRS and YFSETQ. The CDR3 nucleotides read TGCGCCAGCAGAACGGGACAGAGTTCCTACGAGCAGTACTTC. Protein sequence: CASRTGQSSYEQYF.

The chain is built from TRBV5-4 and TRBJ2-3; 7 nucleotides match TRBD1. The CDR3 is made up of 17 amino acids. The V and J ends lost 5 bases and 2 bases, in that order; junction bases with no gene match: 14. Germline assignment: CDR1 SGHNT and CDR2 YYREEE (reference sequence). CDR3 amino acids: CASRKDIQGTLTDTQYF. CDR3 DNA: TGTGCCAGCAGGAAAGACATACAGGGGACGCTCACAGATACGCAGTATTTT. The full variable domain, its missing parts supplied by reference TRBV5-4 and TRBJ2-3, is ETGVTQSPTHLIKTRGQQVTLRCSSQSGHNTVSWYQQALGQGPQFIFQYYREEENGRGNFPPRFSGLQFPNYSSELNVNALELDDSALYLCASRKDIQGTLTDTQYFGPGTRLTVL.